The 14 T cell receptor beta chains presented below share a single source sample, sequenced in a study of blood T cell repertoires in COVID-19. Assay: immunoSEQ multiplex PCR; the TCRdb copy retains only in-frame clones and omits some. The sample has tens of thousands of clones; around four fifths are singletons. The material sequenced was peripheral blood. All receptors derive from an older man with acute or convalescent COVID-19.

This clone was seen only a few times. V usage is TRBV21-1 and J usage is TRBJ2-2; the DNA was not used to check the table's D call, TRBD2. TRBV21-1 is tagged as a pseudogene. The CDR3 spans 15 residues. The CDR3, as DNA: TGTGCCAGCAGTCGGTCCTTATCGAACACCGGGGAGCTGTTTTTT. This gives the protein CASSRSLSNTGELFF.

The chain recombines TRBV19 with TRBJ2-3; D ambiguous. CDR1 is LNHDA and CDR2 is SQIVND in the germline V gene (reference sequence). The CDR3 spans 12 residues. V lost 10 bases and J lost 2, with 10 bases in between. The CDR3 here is CATQATTDTQYF. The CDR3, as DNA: TGTGCCACCCAGGCCACCACAGATACGCAGTATTTT.

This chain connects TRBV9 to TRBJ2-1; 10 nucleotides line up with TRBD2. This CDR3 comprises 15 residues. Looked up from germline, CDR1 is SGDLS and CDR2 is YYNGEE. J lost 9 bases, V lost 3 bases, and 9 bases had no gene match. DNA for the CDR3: TGTGCCAGCAGCGGACTGGGGACTAGCGAGGGTGAGCAGTTCTTC. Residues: CASSGLGTSEGEQFF.

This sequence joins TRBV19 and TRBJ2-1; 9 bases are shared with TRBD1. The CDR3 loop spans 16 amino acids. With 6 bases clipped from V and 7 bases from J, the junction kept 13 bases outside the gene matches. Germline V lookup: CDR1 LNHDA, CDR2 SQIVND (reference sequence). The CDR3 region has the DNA TGTGCCAGTAGAATATTTTCCGGGACAGGGAGTAATGAGCAGTTCTTC. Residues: CASRIFSGTGSNEQFF.

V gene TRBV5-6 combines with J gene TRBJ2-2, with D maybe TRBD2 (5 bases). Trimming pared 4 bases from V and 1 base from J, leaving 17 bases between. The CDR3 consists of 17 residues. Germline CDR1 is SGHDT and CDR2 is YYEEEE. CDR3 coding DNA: TGTGCCAGCAGCCCACCGGTCGAGCGGCGGAACACCGGGGAGCTGTTTTTT. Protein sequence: CASSPPVERRNTGELFF. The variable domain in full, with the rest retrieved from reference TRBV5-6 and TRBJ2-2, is DAGVTQSPTHLIKTRGQQVTLRCSPKSGHDTVSWYQQALGQGPQFIFQYYEEEERQRGNFPDRFSGHQFPNYSSELNVNALLLGDSALYLCASSPPVERRNTGELFFGEGSRLTVL.

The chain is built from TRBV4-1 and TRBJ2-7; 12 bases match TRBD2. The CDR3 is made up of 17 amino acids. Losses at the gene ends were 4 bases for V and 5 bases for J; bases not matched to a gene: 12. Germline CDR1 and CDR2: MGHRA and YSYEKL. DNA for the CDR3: TGCGCCAGCAGCCCGGGATTACTAGCGGGAGGCCTCAACGAGCAGTACTTC. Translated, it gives CASSPGLLAGGLNEQYF.

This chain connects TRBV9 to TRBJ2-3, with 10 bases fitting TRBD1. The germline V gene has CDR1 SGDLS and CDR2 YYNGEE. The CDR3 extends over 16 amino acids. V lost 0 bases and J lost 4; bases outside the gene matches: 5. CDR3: CASSVGAGTGADTQYF. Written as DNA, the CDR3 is TGTGCCAGCAGCGTAGGCGCCGGGACAGGGGCAGATACGCAGTATTTT. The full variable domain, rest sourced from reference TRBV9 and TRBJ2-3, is DSGVTQTPKHLITATGQRVTLRCSPRSGDLSVYWYQQSLDQGLQFLIQYYNGEERAKGNILERFSAQQFPDLHSELNLSSLELGDSALYFCASSVGAGTGADTQYFGPGTRLTVL.

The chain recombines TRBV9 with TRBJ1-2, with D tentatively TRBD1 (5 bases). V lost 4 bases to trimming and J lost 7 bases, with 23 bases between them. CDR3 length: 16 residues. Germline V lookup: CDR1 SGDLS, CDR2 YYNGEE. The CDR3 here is CASSLTSRVPGGGYTF. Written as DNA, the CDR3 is TGTGCCAGCAGCCTCACCTCTAGGGTACCCGGGGGTGGCTACACCTTC.

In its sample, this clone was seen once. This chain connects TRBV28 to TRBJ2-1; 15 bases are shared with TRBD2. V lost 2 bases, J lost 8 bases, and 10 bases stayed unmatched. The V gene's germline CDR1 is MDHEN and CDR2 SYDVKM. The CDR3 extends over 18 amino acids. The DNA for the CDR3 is TGTGCCAGCAGTTTACTGTTTTCGGGACTAGCGGGAGGCCATGAGCAGTTCTTC. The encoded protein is CASSLLFSGLAGGHEQFF.

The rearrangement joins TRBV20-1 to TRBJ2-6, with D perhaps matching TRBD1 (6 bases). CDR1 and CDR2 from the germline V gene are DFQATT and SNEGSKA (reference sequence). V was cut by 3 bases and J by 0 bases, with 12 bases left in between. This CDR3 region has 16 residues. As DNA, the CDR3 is TGCAGTGCTAGTCCCAGGGGAAGCTCTGGGGCCAACGTCCTGACTTTC. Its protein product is CSASPRGSSGANVLTF.

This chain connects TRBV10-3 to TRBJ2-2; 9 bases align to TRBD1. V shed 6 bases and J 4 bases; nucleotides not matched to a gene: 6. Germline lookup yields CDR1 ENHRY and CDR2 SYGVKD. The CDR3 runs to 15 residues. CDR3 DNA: TGTGCCATCAGAGGACAGGGGCTGAGCACCGGGGAGCTGTTTTTT. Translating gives CAIRGQGLSTGELFF.

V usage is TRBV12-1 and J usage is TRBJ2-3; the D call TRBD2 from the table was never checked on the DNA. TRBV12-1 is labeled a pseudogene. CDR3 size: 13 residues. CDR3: CASSFRAEDTQYF. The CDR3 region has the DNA TGTGCCAGCAGCTTTAGAGCTGAGGATACGCAGTATTTT.

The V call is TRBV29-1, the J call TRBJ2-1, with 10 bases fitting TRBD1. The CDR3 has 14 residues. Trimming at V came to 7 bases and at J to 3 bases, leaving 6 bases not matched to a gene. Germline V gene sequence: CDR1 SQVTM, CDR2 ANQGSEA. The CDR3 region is CSGRDRGSYNEQFF. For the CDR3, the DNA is TGCAGCGGCCGGGACAGGGGAAGCTACAATGAGCAGTTCTTC.

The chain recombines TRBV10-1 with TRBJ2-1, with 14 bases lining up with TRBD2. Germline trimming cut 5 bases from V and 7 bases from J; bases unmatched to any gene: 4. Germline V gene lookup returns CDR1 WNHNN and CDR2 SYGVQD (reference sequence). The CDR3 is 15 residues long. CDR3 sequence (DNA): TGCGCCAGCAGTAGACTAGCGGGAGGGCGAAATGAGCAGTTCTTC. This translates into CASSRLAGGRNEQFF.